This TCR beta chain was sequenced for a study of a mutant IDH1 vaccine in newly diagnosed glioma. Whole-study context: The first vaccination came 4-6 weeks after radiotherapy alone, or with temozolomide cycles. Treated individuals were about 60% male and roughly 40% female, averaging approximately 40 years of age. Most patients had received both radiotherapy and temozolomide, the prior options being radiotherapy, temozolomide, or both.

Only in-frame clones appear in the TCRdb table, and some are missing; sequencing was by immunoSEQ multiplex PCR. The data show 120,000 or so clones, around three quarters seen once. J gave up 2 bases and V 4 bases, and 9 bases lay outside the gene matches. CDR1 and CDR2 from the germline V gene are SGHRS and YFSETQ. This CDR3 is 16 amino acids long. Time point meaning: week 11, during vaccination. One vaccine dose held 300 ug of mutant IDH1 20-mer peptide and came with topical imiquimod. Notes on this clone: The antigen is undetermined.

Findings of the study overall: Patients mounted vaccine-induced immune responses in 90% to 95% of cases.

The specimen was PBMCs, collected from a glioma patient whose treatment included an IDH1 peptide vaccine. The TCR comes from a man between 40 and 49 years old with glioma. The chain recombines TRBV5-1 with TRBJ2-5; 9 bases match TRBD2. For the CDR3, the DNA is TGCGCCAGCAGCACGGGCCCTAGCGGGGTACAAGAGACCCAGTACTTC. This codes for CASSTGPSGVQETQYF.